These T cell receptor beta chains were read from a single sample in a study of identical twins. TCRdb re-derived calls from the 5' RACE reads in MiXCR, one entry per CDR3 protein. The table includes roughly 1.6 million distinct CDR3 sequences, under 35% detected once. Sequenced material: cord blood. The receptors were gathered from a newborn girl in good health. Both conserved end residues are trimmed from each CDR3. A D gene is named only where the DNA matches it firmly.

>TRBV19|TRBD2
ASSRKTSGNSYEQY
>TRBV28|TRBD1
ASRSGQGVYEQY
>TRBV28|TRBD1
ASSFPGTGGPYNEQF
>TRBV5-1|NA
ASSLGETYYGYT
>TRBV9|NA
ASSVAAINYGYT
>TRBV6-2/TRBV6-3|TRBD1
ASTDRLGQVYNEQY
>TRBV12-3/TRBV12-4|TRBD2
ASSSSGSSYEQY
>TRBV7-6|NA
ASSLANPFEQY
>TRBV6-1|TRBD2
ASRLSSGPYTGELF
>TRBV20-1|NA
SAKSYNEQF
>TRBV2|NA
ASSEWQGPPNEQY
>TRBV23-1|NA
ASSQSCQYNLYEQY
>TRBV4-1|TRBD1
ASSQNRGTGITDTQY
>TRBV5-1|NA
ASSLAPAKSYEQY
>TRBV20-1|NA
GTRSRRANEKLF
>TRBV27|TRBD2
ASSPLAGALDTQY
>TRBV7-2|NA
ASSHSGQKLF
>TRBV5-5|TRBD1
ASSLVAGGPYGYT
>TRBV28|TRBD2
ASSGTGTSGTGELF
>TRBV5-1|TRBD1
ASRYRDSSYNEQF
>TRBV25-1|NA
ASSGQEFNQPQH
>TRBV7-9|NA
ASSAQTGEKLF
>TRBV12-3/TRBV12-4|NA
ASGKADQETQY
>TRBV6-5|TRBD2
ASRTSTSGGGQSYNEQF
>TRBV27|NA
ASSLLADGELF
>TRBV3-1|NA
AGSSRSGDSPLH
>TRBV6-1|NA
ASSVLRETHY
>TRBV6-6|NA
ASSYEYQETQY
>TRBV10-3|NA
AINPASVNSRNGLGTYGYT
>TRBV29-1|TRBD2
SVSGRESSYNEQF
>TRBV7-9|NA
ASIKGGYTEAF
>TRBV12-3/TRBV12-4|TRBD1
ASSFGTGQSSPLH
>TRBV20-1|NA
SASPRSSYNEQF
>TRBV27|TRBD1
ASSGDRETDTQY
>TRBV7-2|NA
ASSRRAGTPNTEAF
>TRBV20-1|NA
SARAGNNEQF
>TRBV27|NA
ASSLDFSEQY
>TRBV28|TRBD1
ASGTGTTEAF
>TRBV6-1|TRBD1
ASRVQGANTEAF
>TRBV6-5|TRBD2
ASSYSTSGSHNEQF
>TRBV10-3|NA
AISESGSGPSTDTQY
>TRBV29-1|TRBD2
SVVTSGSSYEQY
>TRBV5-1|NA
ASTLSMNTEAF
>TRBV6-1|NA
ASSGFWLDGYNEQF
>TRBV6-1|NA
ASSEGEPWGEKLF
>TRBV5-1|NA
ASSLTMLAHEQY
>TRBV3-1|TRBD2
ASSQDLAGAFYNEQY
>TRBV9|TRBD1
ASSVRDRVSTEAF